One T cell receptor beta chain is described in this entry. The record originates from a study of blood T cell repertoires in COVID-19. Overall study context: T cells, B-cell-depleted T cells, or PBMCs supplied cDNA or gDNA.

Using immunoSEQ multiplex PCR, the repertoire was profiled, and TCRdb retains in-frame clones only, with some absent. The sample holds 150,000 to 200,000 clones; approximately 85% are singletons and the top ten take over 7.5%. CDR1 MNHEY and CDR2 SVGEGT come from the germline V gene. Trimming pared 0 bases from V and 5 bases from J, leaving 8 bases between. The CDR3 spans 14 residues. Sample: peripheral blood. The sequence derives from an elderly woman with acute or convalescent COVID-19. The chain is built from TRBV6-2 or TRBV6-3 and TRBJ2-1; no firm D call. This CDR3 reads CASSYSRQNNEQFF. CDR3 sequence (DNA): TGTGCCAGCAGTTACTCGCGGCAGAACAATGAGCAGTTCTTC.